The T cell receptor beta chain under discussion was sequenced for a study of cytomegalovirus exposure and HLA in healthy donors. Turning to the study itself: HLA-typed donors contributed approximately 86 million unique TCRs, which were held in an early data release.

The primer mix had 60 Vbeta and 13 Jbeta primers. Clones were read by immunoSEQ multiplex PCR, and TCRdb kept only the in-frame ones, dropping some. Of 130,000 or so clones listed, more than 65% are singletons. This clone was counted a few times. This CDR3 comprises 15 residues. Germline CDR1 and CDR2: KGHSH and LQKENI. With 4 bases clipped from V and 4 bases from J, the junction kept 4 bases outside the gene matches. Sequenced material: PBMCs. The chain combines TRBV18 with TRBJ1-6; 7 nucleotides line up with TRBD1. This clonotype originated in a man between 18 and 35 years old in good health and CMV-seropositive. As DNA, the CDR3 is TGTGCCAGCTCACTAGGACAGGCTTATAATTCACCCCTCCACTTT. It translates to CASSLGQAYNSPLHF. Looking up the rest from reference TRBV18 and TRBJ1-6 gives the full variable domain: NAGVMQNPRHLVRRRGQEARLRCSPMKGHSHVYWYRQLPEEGLKFMVYLQKENIIDESGMPKERFSAEFPKEGPSILRIQQVVRGDSAAYFCASSLGQAYNSPLHFGNGTRLTVT.